This T cell receptor beta chain came from a study of vaccination and CD4 T cells after COVID-19. Study-wide background: Median draw time for post-COVID samples was over 100 days post-diagnosis (range 35 to 161).

Overall study findings and caveats: Within the convalescent patients, spike mono-reactivity was found in 304 of 307 vaccine-specific clones. Relatively few convalescent patients were studied; early post-infection timepoints were not included.

Time point of the sample: late sampling 161 to 241 days after vaccination in three convalescent patients. CDR3 length: 12 residues. Per the germline V gene, CDR1 is SQVTM and CDR2 is ANQGSEA. Trimming took off 3 bases at V and 0 bases at J, with 6 bases between the two ends. TCRdb used MiXCR to reprocess the PCR reads, holding one entry per CDR3 protein. The table lists 25,000 to 35,000 distinct CDR3 sequences, about 50% of them singletons. In regard to this clonotype: Antigen: not known.

Sequenced here: CD4+ T cells from blood, sampled about 7 months after SARS-CoV-2 vaccination. This sequence was found in a human donor who had recovered from COVID-19. The rearrangement links TRBV29-1 to TRBJ2-7; tentatively, D is TRBD2 (5 bases). For the CDR3, the DNA is TGCAGCGTTGAGGGGAGCTCCTACGAGCAGTACTTC. Its translation is CSVEGSSYEQYF.